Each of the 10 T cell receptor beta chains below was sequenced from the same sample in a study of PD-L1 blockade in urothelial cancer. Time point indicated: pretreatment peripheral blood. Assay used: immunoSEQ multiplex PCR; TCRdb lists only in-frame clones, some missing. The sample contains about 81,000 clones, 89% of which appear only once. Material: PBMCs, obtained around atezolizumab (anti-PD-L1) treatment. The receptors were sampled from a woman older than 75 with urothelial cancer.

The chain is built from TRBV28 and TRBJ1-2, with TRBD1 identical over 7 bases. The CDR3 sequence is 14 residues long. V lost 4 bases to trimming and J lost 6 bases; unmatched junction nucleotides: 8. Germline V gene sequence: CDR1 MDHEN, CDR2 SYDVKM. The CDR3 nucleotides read TGTGCCAGCAGTTCTCTTCCGGGACAGAATGGCTACACCTTC. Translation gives CASSSLPGQNGYTF.

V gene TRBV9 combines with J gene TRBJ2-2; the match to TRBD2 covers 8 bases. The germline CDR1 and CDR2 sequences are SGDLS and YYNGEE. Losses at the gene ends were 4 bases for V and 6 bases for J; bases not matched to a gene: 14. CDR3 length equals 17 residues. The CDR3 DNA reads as TGTGCCAGCAGCCCCGCCCTGGACGGGAGGGCCGCCGGGGAGCTGTTTTTT. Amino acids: CASSPALDGRAAGELFF. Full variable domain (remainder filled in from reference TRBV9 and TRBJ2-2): DSGVTQTPKHLITATGQRVTLRCSPRSGDLSVYWYQQSLDQGLQFLIQYYNGEERAKGNILERFSAQQFPDLHSELNLSSLELGDSALYFCASSPALDGRAAGELFFGEGSRLTVL.

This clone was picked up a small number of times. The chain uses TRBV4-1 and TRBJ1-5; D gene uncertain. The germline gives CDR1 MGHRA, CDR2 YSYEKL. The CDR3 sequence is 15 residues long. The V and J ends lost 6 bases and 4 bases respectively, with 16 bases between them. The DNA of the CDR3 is TGCGCCAGCAGATTCAGGTACAGAACTAATCAGCCCCAGCATTTT. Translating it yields CASRFRYRTNQPQHF.

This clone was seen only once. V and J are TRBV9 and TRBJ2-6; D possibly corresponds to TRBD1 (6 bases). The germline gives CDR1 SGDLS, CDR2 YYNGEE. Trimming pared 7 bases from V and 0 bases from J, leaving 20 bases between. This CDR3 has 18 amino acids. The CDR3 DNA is TGTGCCAGCCAGCGTGGCAGGGGCCAAAGCTCTGGGGCCAACGTCCTGACTTTC. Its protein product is CASQRGRGQSSGANVLTF.

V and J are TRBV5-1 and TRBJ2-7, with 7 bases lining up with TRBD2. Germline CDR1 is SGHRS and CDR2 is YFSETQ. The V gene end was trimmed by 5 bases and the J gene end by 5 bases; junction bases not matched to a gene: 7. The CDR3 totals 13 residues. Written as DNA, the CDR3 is TGCGCCAGCAGAACGGGAGGATGGGACGAGCAGTACTTC. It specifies CASRTGGWDEQYF. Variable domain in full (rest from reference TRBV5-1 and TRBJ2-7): KAGVTQTPRYLIKTRGQQVTLSCSPISGHRSVSWYQQTPGQGLQFLFEYFSETQRNKGNFPGRFSGRQFSNSRSEMNVSTLELGDSALYLCASRTGGWDEQYFGPGTRLTVT.

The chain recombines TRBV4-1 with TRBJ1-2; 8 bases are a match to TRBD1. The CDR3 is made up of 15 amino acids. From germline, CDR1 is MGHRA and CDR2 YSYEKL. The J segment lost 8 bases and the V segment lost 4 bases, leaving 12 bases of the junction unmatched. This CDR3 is CASSRQGAGDLGYTF. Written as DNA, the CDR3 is TGCGCCAGCAGCCGCCAGGGGGCTGGGGATCTAGGCTACACCTTC.

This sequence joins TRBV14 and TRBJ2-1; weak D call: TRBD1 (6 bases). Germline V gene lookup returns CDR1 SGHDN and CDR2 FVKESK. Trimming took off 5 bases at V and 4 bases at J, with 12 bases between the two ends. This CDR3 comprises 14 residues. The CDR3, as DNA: TGTGCCAGCAGCAAACAGGGTTCTTACAATGAGCAGTTCTTC. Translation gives CASSKQGSYNEQFF. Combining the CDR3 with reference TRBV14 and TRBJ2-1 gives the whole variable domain EAGVTQFPSHSVIEKGQTVTLRCDPISGHDNLYWYRRVMGKEIKFLLHFVKESKQDESGMPNNRFLAERTGGTYSTLKVQPAELEDSGVYFCASSKQGSYNEQFFGPGTRLTVL.

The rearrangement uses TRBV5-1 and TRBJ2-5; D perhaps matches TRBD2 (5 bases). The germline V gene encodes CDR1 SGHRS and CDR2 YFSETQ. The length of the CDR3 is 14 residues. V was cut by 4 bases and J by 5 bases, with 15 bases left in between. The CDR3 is CASSPGGLGETQYF. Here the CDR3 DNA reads TGCGCCAGCAGCCCCGGCGGGCTTGGGGAGACCCAGTACTTC.

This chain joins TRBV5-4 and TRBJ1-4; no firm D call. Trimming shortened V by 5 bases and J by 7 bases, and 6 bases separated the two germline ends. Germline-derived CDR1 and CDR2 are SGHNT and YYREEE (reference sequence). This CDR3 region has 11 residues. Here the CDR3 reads CASSSGEKLFF. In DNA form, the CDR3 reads TGTGCCAGCAGTAGTGGTGAAAAACTGTTTTTT.

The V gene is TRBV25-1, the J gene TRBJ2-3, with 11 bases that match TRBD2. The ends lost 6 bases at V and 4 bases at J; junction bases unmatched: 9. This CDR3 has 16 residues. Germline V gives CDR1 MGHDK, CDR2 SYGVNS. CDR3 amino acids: CASSELAGVGADTQYF. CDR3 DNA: TGTGCCAGCAGCGAACTAGCGGGAGTGGGGGCAGATACGCAGTATTTT.